The 25 T cell receptor beta chains in this list originate from one sample, sequenced in a study of identical twins. TCRdb redid the calling of the 5' RACE reads with MiXCR, one entry per CDR3 protein. The sample carries about 890,000 distinct CDR3 sequences, approximately 13% recorded once. The sample was also linked to a second study, of yellow fever vaccine responses in identical twins.

Sequencing used PBMCs. The receptors stem from a woman between 18 and 29 years old in good health.

This clonotype was detected a few times. The chain is built from TRBV24-1 and TRBJ2-3, with D perhaps assigned TRBD1 or TRBD2 (5 bases each). Trimming took 9 bases from V and 2 from J, leaving 14 bases between them. This CDR3 has 14 amino acids. CDR1 and CDR2 (germline): KGHDR, SFDVKD. CDR3 bases: TGTGCCACCCGGGACCGGCGGATCACAGATACGCAGTATTTT. This translates into CATRDRRITDTQYF.

The genes are TRBV7-9 and TRBJ2-7, with D possibly being TRBD1 (6 bases). Germline assignment: CDR1 SEHNR and CDR2 FQNEAQ (reference sequence). Trimming cost V 2 bases and J 3 bases, with 11 bases left between them. The CDR3 totals 14 residues. The CDR3 nucleotides read TGTGCCAGCAGCTTACTTGCAGGGGTCTACGAGCAGTACTTC. This encodes CASSLLAGVYEQYF. The whole variable domain, remainder taken from reference TRBV7-9 and TRBJ2-7, is DTGVSQNPRHKITKRGQNVTFRCDPISEHNRLYWYRQTLGQGPEFLTYFQNEAQLEKSRLLSDRFSAERPKGSFSTLEIQRTEQGDSAMYLCASSLLAGVYEQYFGPGTRLTVT.

This clonotype showed up many times. The chain carries TRBV6-5 and TRBJ2-1; D gene uncertain. V lost 2 bases to trimming and J lost 14 bases, with 16 bases between them. The CDR3 is made up of 13 amino acids. Germline V gives CDR1 MNHEY, CDR2 SVGAGI. In nucleotides, the CDR3 is TGTGCCAGCAGTTACCCGGGTGGTTTATCTGAGTTCTTC. It is translated as CASSYPGGLSEFF.

This clonotype has only a few counts. The chain has TRBV20-1 and TRBJ2-1, with D perhaps matching TRBD1 or TRBD2 (6 bases each). The CDR3 is made up of 15 amino acids. Trimming pared 5 bases from V and 9 bases from J, leaving 23 bases between. CDR1 and CDR2 from the germline V gene are DFQATT and SNEGSKA (reference sequence). The CDR3 DNA sequence: TGCAGTGCTCCGCTCGGAAGGGGGGATGCAAGTGAGCAGTTCTTC. It codes for CSAPLGRGDASEQFF.

The rearrangement joins TRBV20-1 to TRBJ2-3; 13 bases align to TRBD2. From germline, CDR1 is DFQATT and CDR2 SNEGSKA (reference sequence). The CDR3 extends over 18 amino acids. The J segment lost 4 bases and the V segment lost 3 bases, leaving 13 bases of the junction unmatched. The CDR3 DNA sequence: TGCAGTGCTAGGCCCGGGACTAGCGGGATTCGCGGCGCAGATACGCAGTATTTT. Its protein product is CSARPGTSGIRGADTQYF.

The chain recombines TRBV18 with TRBJ2-7; a weak D match, TRBD1 (5 bases). CDR1 KGHSH and CDR2 LQKENI come from the germline V gene. V lost 1 base and J lost 6, with 16 bases in between. The CDR3 extends over 15 amino acids. CDR3 in DNA: TGTGCCAGCTCACCACAGGGGCTACCCGACGCCGAGCAGTACTTC. Translating gives CASSPQGLPDAEQYF.

This chain's CDR3 is CSVGTSGRARYNEQFF. CDR3 coding DNA: TGCAGTGTCGGGACTAGCGGGAGGGCCCGCTACAATGAGCAGTTCTTC. The chain links TRBV20-1 to TRBJ2-1; 16 nucleotides agree with TRBD2. The germline V gene has CDR1 DFQATT and CDR2 SNEGSKA (reference sequence). This CDR3 comprises 16 residues. Trimming cost V 7 bases and J 3 bases; bases outside gene matches: 6.

This clonotype was seen only a few times. The J gene is TRBJ2-3, the V gene TRBV15, with 8 bases matching TRBD1. The CDR3 extends over 17 amino acids. V lost 3 bases, J lost 4 bases, and 12 bases stayed unmatched. Germline lookup yields CDR1 LNHNV and CDR2 YYDKDF (reference sequence). CDR3 sequence (DNA): TGTGCCACCAGCAGGGGGTCCTGGACAGGGTTTGCAGATACGCAGTATTTT. Translated: CATSRGSWTGFADTQYF.

This clonotype was found a few times. The rearrangement joins TRBV12-3 or TRBV12-4 to TRBJ2-1; 9 nucleotides line up with TRBD2. The ends lost 2 bases at V and 9 bases at J; junction bases unmatched: 8. This CDR3 contains 15 residues. The CDR3 is CASSLSSGSFSEQFF. DNA of the CDR3: TGTGCCAGCAGTTTAAGTAGCGGGAGTTTTAGTGAGCAGTTCTTC.

This clonotype was seen at least ten times. The chain joins TRBV5-1 to TRBJ2-1; the D is unclear. CDR1 and CDR2 (germline): SGHRS, YFSETQ. The CDR3 length is 13 residues. Trimming pared 5 bases from V and 6 bases from J, leaving 12 bases between. This chain's CDR3 is CASRVGESNEQFF. Written as DNA, the CDR3 is TGCGCCAGCAGGGTGGGCGAATCCAATGAGCAGTTCTTC.

V is TRBV20-1 and J is TRBJ2-2, with TRBD2 identical over 10 bases. The germline CDR1 and CDR2 sequences are DFQATT and SNEGSKA (reference sequence). V lost 6 bases and J lost 1; bases outside the gene matches: 8. This CDR3 spans 16 amino acids. CDR3 in DNA: TGCAGTGCCCACCCCGCTAGCGGGGGGAACACCGGGGAGCTGTTTTTT. Translated, it gives CSAHPASGGNTGELFF.

This clonotype was recorded at least ten times. CDR3 loop: CASSQDRQGANQPQHF. CDR3 in DNA: TGCGCCAGCAGCCAAGATAGACAGGGGGCAAATCAGCCCCAGCATTTT. The chain carries TRBV4-1 and TRBJ1-5, with TRBD1 identical over 10 bases. This CDR3 has 16 amino acids. The J segment lost 4 bases and the V segment lost 0 bases, leaving 3 bases of the junction unmatched. Germline CDR1 and CDR2: MGHRA and YSYEKL.

This clonotype was detected many times. The chain couples TRBV10-3 to TRBJ2-1; 12 positions agree with TRBD1. The CDR3 runs 19 residues. CDR1 ENHRY and CDR2 SYGVKD come from the germline V gene. J lost 0 bases, V lost 6 bases, and 12 bases had no gene match. The CDR3 DNA reads as TGTGCCATCAGCGGACCGGGACAGGGGGCCGGCAGCTCCTACAATGAGCAGTTCTTC. It yields the protein CAISGPGQGAGSSYNEQFF.

This chain uses TRBV28 with TRBJ1-5; TRBD1 might be the D (5 bases). Germline V lookup: CDR1 MDHEN, CDR2 SYDVKM. The CDR3 runs 14 residues. V was clipped by 8 bases and J by 7 bases, with 18 bases between them. CDR3 DNA: TGTGCCAGCGGAGTAGGGGATAGTAAACAGCCCCAGCATTTT. It encodes CASGVGDSKQPQHF. Based on the CDR3 plus reference TRBV28 and TRBJ1-5, the full variable domain is DVKVTQSSRYLVKRTGEKVFLECVQDMDHENMFWYRQDPGLGLRLIYFSYDVKMKEKGDIPEGYSVSREKKERFSLILESASTNQTSMYLCASGVGDSKQPQHFGDGTRLSIL.

In its sample, this clonotype was seen a few times. The V and J genes are TRBV7-8 and TRBJ2-1; maybe TRBD2 (5 bases). Germline lookup yields CDR1 SGHVS and CDR2 FQNEAQ. The length of the CDR3 is 17 residues. Trimming cost V 5 bases and J 6 bases, with 23 bases left between them. CDR3 sequence: CASSTARGAVARNEQFF. CDR3 nucleotide sequence: TGTGCCAGCAGCACGGCACGGGGAGCGGTAGCCCGCAATGAGCAGTTCTTC.

The chain recombines TRBV3-1 with TRBJ2-2; no reliable D call. V lost 5 bases to trimming and J lost 6 bases, with 10 bases between them. This CDR3 has 13 amino acids. Germline values: CDR1 LGHDT, CDR2 YNNKEL (reference sequence). The CDR3 nucleotides are TGTGCCAGCAGCACCATCCTCTCCGGGGAGCTGTTTTTT. It is translated as CASSTILSGELFF.

The chain links TRBV3-1 to TRBJ1-2, with D hard to call. Deletions cut 0 bases from V and 4 bases from J, with 6 bases between. CDR3 length: 13 residues. CDR1 is LGHDT, CDR2 YNNKEL, per germline (reference sequence). CDR3 bases: TGTGCCAGCAGCCAAGAAAACAGCTATGGCTACACCTTC. This sequence encodes CASSQENSYGYTF.

CDR3 nucleotide sequence: TGTGCCAGCAGCTTACTTGTCGGGGGGCAGGGGGAGACCCAGTACTTC. Its protein product is CASSLLVGGQGETQYF. The V call is TRBV7-9, the J call TRBJ2-5; maybe TRBD2 (7 bases). The CDR3 extends over 16 amino acids. Germline V gene sequence: CDR1 SEHNR, CDR2 FQNEAQ (reference sequence). The V end lost 2 bases, the J end lost 5 bases, and 18 bases lay between the germline ends.

The chain recombines TRBV9 with TRBJ2-4, with TRBD1 identical over 10 bases. This CDR3 is built from 16 residues. Germline CDR1 is SGDLS and CDR2 is YYNGEE. V lost 4 bases to trimming and J lost 2 bases; unmatched junction nucleotides: 6. The CDR3 spells CASSRQGAGTKNIQYF. DNA of the CDR3: TGTGCCAGCAGCCGACAGGGGGCAGGAACCAAAAACATTCAGTACTTC.

This clonotype was observed a handful of times. This chain connects TRBV3-1 to TRBJ2-1, with D tentatively TRBD1 (6 bases). This CDR3 spans 15 amino acids. V dropped 1 base and J dropped 6 bases, with 13 bases sitting between them. The germline CDR1 and CDR2 sequences are LGHDT and YNNKEL (reference sequence). CDR3 residues: CASSQGMVGGNEQFF. Written as DNA, the CDR3 is TGTGCCAGCAGCCAAGGAATGGTAGGGGGCAATGAGCAGTTCTTC.

The sample holds a few counts of this clonotype. The chain recombines TRBV7-8 with TRBJ2-3; TRBD2 aligns across 9 bases. Germline-derived CDR1 and CDR2 are SGHVS and FQNEAQ. The CDR3 consists of 16 residues. The ends lost 1 base at V and 4 bases at J; junction bases unmatched: 6. The CDR3 nucleotides are TGTGCCAGCAGCTTAGTCCTAGCGGGGTTTTCAGATACGCAGTATTTT. It specifies CASSLVLAGFSDTQYF. The full variable domain, in which reference TRBV7-8 and TRBJ2-3 provide the parts outside the CDR3, is GAGVSQSPRYKVAKRGQDVALRCDPISGHVSLFWYQQALGQGPEFLTYFQNEAQLDKSGLPSDRFFAERPEGSVSTLKIQRTQQEDSAVYLCASSLVLAGFSDTQYFGPGTRLTVL.

Written as DNA, the CDR3 is TGTGCCAGCAGTCAGACGACAGGCGGGGGGGAGCTGTTTTTT. Amino acids: CASSQTTGGGELFF. The gene calls are TRBV6-1 and TRBJ2-2, with a possible D match to TRBD1 (6 bases). Trimming removed 5 bases at V and 8 bases at J, with 15 bases between. The CDR3 loop spans 14 amino acids. Per germline, CDR1 MNHNS and CDR2 SASEGT.

The CDR3 here is CSGGLAGHTDTQYF. The CDR3 bases are TGCAGCGGGGGACTAGCGGGACACACAGATACGCAGTATTTT. The chain recombines TRBV29-1 with TRBJ2-3; 13 nucleotides match TRBD2. Germline V gene sequence: CDR1 SQVTM, CDR2 ANQGSEA. The V gene end was trimmed by 7 bases and the J gene end by 2 bases; junction bases not matched to a gene: 3. CDR3 size: 14 residues.

Only a few counts were recorded for this clonotype. The J gene is TRBJ1-1, the V gene TRBV2; no clear D gene. The CDR3 totals 15 residues. Germline V CDR1 and CDR2: SNHLY, FYNNEI. The V and J ends lost 0 bases and 11 bases respectively, with 19 bases between them. In DNA form, the CDR3 reads TGTGCCAGCAGTGAAGCGGCGGGGTTGGGCCCGGGCGCTTTCTTT. This codes for CASSEAAGLGPGAFF.

This chain's CDR3 is CSARSGTDYNEQFF. The CDR3 bases are TGCAGTGCTAGATCCGGGACAGACTACAATGAGCAGTTCTTC. The J gene is TRBJ2-1, the V gene TRBV20-1, with 7 nucleotides matching TRBD1. Losses at the gene ends were 2 bases for V and 3 bases for J; bases not matched to a gene: 4. The germline CDR1 and CDR2 sequences are DFQATT and SNEGSKA (reference sequence). CDR3 length: 14 amino acids.